The 18 T cell receptor beta chains listed next were all sequenced from one sample in a study of blood T cells in healthy people across ages (dated by TCRdb to 2015 to 2017). The receptor library was made with 5' RACE. A second PCR of about 6 to 11 cycles was performed with a sample-barcoded 5' primer and a J-beta primer mix. TCRdb reprocessed the public reads (quality trimming at Q25 with fastp, clone calling with MiXCR) and kept in-frame beta chains. Each entry is one CDR3 protein sequence, shown with its most common DNA and genes. This sample holds approximately 1,700,000 distinct CDR3 sequences; around 40% were observed only once. The ten largest clones take up 20% to 25% of the sample. The source material was blood. Receptor source: a human donor in good health.

The V and J genes are TRBV7-9 and TRBJ1-5, with D uncertain. The ends were cut back, 3 bases at V and 10 bases at J, with 10 bases in the middle. The CDR3 has 12 residues. CDR1 and CDR2 (germline): SEHNR, FQNEAQ (reference sequence). The CDR3 coding sequence is TGTGCCAGCAGCTTGAAAGATGGACCCCAGCATTTT. It encodes CASSLKDGPQHF. Complete variable domain (other parts from reference TRBV7-9 and TRBJ1-5): DTGVSQNPRHKITKRGQNVTFRCDPISEHNRLYWYRQTLGQGPEFLTYFQNEAQLEKSRLLSDRFSAERPKGSFSTLEIQRTEQGDSAMYLCASSLKDGPQHFGDGTRLSIL.

This chain joins TRBV11-2 and TRBJ2-5, with a tentative D call TRBD2 (6 bases). The V gene's germline CDR1 is SGHAT and CDR2 FQNNGV. V lost 7 bases, J lost 5 bases, and 14 bases lay in between. CDR3 size: 13 residues. CDR3 protein: CASIGGPRETQYF. CDR3 nucleotides: TGTGCCAGCATCGGGGGTCCCAGGGAGACCCAGTACTTC.

CDR3 residues: CASRIAGSRDEQFF. CDR3 DNA: TGCGCCAGCAGGATAGCGGGGTCTAGGGATGAGCAGTTCTTC. The chain carries TRBV4-1 and TRBJ2-1, with 8 bases matching TRBD2. CDR1 is MGHRA, CDR2 YSYEKL, per germline. This CDR3 spans 14 amino acids. The V and J ends lost 6 bases and 8 bases, in that order; junction bases with no gene match: 9.

The chain has TRBV29-1 and TRBJ1-2; D gene uncertain. V was trimmed by 3 bases and J by 7 bases, leaving 15 bases between them. The length of the CDR3 is 13 residues. The germline CDR1 and CDR2 sequences are SQVTM and ANQGSEA. The CDR3 spells CSVEEVGKSGYTF. DNA for the CDR3: TGCAGCGTTGAGGAGGTGGGGAAAAGTGGCTACACCTTC.

The CDR3 nucleotides read TGCAGTGCTAGAGCGCTACTAGCGGGGTCCGTTTCGGCCCAGTACTTC. Translating gives CSARALLAGSVSAQYF. V is TRBV20-1 and J is TRBJ2-5; TRBD2 matches 10 bases. J was trimmed by 9 bases and V by 1 base; bases with no gene match: 14. The CDR3 runs to 16 residues. Germline V gives CDR1 DFQATT, CDR2 SNEGSKA (reference sequence).

This chain joins TRBV28 and TRBJ2-6, with 8 bases aligning to TRBD1. V lost 5 bases, J lost 0 bases, and 9 bases stayed unmatched. Germline CDR1 and CDR2: MDHEN and SYDVKM. This CDR3 is built from 18 residues. The CDR3 DNA reads TGTGCCAGCAGTCCGGACAGGGAAGAGGGCTCTGGGGCCAACGTCCTGACTTTC. As protein: CASSPDREEGSGANVLTF.

Notes on this clonotype: Relative to the germline gene, one junction end is altered; a read error may explain this. V usage is TRBV27 and J usage is TRBJ2-1; 9 bases match TRBD2. Germline V gene sequence: CDR1 MNHEY, CDR2 SMNVEV (reference sequence). The CDR3 runs 14 residues. CDR3 residues: CASSFQRGANEQFF. As DNA, the CDR3 is TGTGCCAGTAGTTTCCAGCGGGGGGCGAATGAGCAGTTCTTC.

On this clonotype: A read error is possible here, since a much larger clone lies one base away. This CDR3 is CAVSRDSYEQYF. Written as DNA, the CDR3 is TGTGCCGTCAGCAGGGACTCCTACGAGCAGTACTTC. This chain links TRBV10-3 with TRBJ2-7; D may be TRBD1 (5 bases). Germline CDR1 ENHRY, CDR2 SYGVKD. The CDR3 extends over 12 amino acids.

This clonotype was seen only a few times. The V and J genes are TRBV6-2 or TRBV6-3 and TRBJ2-1; D is ambiguous. From germline, CDR1 is MNHEY and CDR2 SVGEGT. Trimming took off 4 bases at V and 8 bases at J, with 12 bases between the two ends. This CDR3 spans 13 amino acids. As DNA, the CDR3 is TGTGCCAGCAGTTTGACCCTGTGGGATGAGCAGTTCTTC. Protein sequence: CASSLTLWDEQFF.

In its sample, this clonotype was seen a few times. V usage is TRBV5-1 and J usage is TRBJ2-3, with no clear D. CDR1 and CDR2 from the germline V gene are SGHRS and YFSETQ. The germline V and J ends were trimmed by 4 bases and 3 bases, with 9 bases remaining between them. This CDR3 is 13 amino acids long. The CDR3 DNA sequence: TGCGCCAGCAGCGTATACAGAACAGATACGCAGTATTTT. This codes for CASSVYRTDTQYF.

The rearrangement joins TRBV9 to TRBJ2-3, with TRBD2 matching over 8 bases. J was trimmed by 5 bases and V by 4 bases; bases with no gene match: 12. Germline V gene lookup returns CDR1 SGDLS and CDR2 YYNGEE. CDR3 length equals 16 residues. CDR3 region: CASSPRSGGEVDTQYF. The CDR3 DNA reads TGTGCCAGCAGCCCCCGGAGCGGGGGAGAGGTAGATACGCAGTATTTT.

As for this clonotype: The junction does not match germline at one end; this may be a read error. The chain is built from TRBV6-5 and TRBJ2-7; TRBD1 matches at 10 bases. CDR3 length: 13 residues. Germline CDR1 and CDR2: MNHEY and SVGAGI. For the CDR3, the DNA is TGTGCCGGCAGTGGGACAGGGGTAGGCGAGCAGTACTTC. Amino acid sequence: CAGSGTGVGEQYF.

The chain combines TRBV12-5 with TRBJ2-1; weak D call: TRBD2 (6 bases). CDR1 is LGHNT, CDR2 FRNRAP, per germline. V dropped 5 bases and J dropped 2 bases, with 16 bases sitting between them. This CDR3 spans 16 amino acids. CDR3 nucleotide sequence: TGTGCTAGTGGTGCCTCCGGGGGAAGGCCCTACAATGAGCAGTTCTTC. It specifies CASGASGGRPYNEQFF.

The chain is built from TRBV6-2 or TRBV6-3 and TRBJ1-5; no clear D gene. Germline CDR1 is MNHEY and CDR2 is SVGEGT. This CDR3 has 13 amino acids. Trimming cost V 4 bases and J 7 bases, with 11 bases left between them. CDR3 in DNA: TGTGCCAGCAGTTTAAGGCCGTTGCAGCCCCAGCATTTT. Encoded protein: CASSLRPLQPQHF.

V gene TRBV4-3 combines with J gene TRBJ2-1, with D possibly matching TRBD2 (6 bases). From germline, CDR1 is LGHNA and CDR2 YSLEER. V was shortened by 1 base and J by 6 bases, with 13 bases between the two germline ends. The CDR3 is made up of 15 amino acids. CDR3 bases: TGCGCCAGCAGCCAAGCCCTGGCGGGAATCAATGAGCAGTTCTTC. Amino acids: CASSQALAGINEQFF.

The chain carries TRBV12-3 or TRBV12-4 and TRBJ2-7; unclear D gene. Trimming removed 6 bases from V and 1 base from J, with 10 bases in between. CDR3 size: 13 residues. The CDR3 protein is CASSLTFSYEQYF. CDR3 in DNA: TGTGCCAGCAGCCTCACTTTTTCCTACGAGCAGTACTTC.

The V gene is TRBV9, the J gene TRBJ2-1; D possibly corresponds to TRBD2 (5 bases). The V end lost 4 bases, the J end lost 0 bases, and 17 bases lay between the germline ends. Germline V gives CDR1 SGDLS, CDR2 YYNGEE. The CDR3 runs 17 residues. The CDR3 is CASSFRAGSSSYNEQFF. In DNA, the CDR3 is TGTGCCAGCAGCTTTCGGGCGGGTTCAAGCTCCTACAATGAGCAGTTCTTC.

The chain links TRBV4-1 to TRBJ2-3; D may be TRBD1 or TRBD2 (5 bases each). The CDR3 extends over 16 amino acids. Germline V gene lookup returns CDR1 MGHRA and CDR2 YSYEKL. The V gene lost 0 bases and the J gene lost 8 bases, with 18 bases spanning the gap. This CDR3 reads CASSQDRYSKGSTQYF. CDR3 nucleotides: TGCGCCAGCAGCCAAGACCGCTATTCGAAGGGGAGTACGCAGTATTTT.